These 15 T cell receptor beta chains were sequenced from one sample in a study of breast tumors, draining lymph nodes, adjacent tissues. One entry per CDR3 protein results from TCRdb running MiXCR on the multiplex PCR reads. The sample records some 150,000 distinct CDR3 sequences, roughly a third being singletons. Breast cancer patients provided tissue from their axillary draining lymph nodes. Sequenced material: axillary lymph node tissue. The receptors were sampled from a female donor with breast cancer. Some clones in this sample may be carry-over from other donors' samples.

Of note for this clonotype: This may be a read error: a much more frequent sequence differs by one nucleotide. The chain is built from TRBV11-2 and TRBJ2-5; a possible D gene is TRBD2 (5 bases). Germline-derived CDR1 and CDR2 are SGHAT and FQNNGV. The CDR3 is made up of 16 amino acids. The germline V and J ends were trimmed by 4 bases and 5 bases, with 20 bases remaining between them. CDR3 loop: CASSSLYPAGRETQYF. In DNA, the CDR3 is TGTGCCAGCAGCTCCTTATATCCCGCGGGCAGGGAGACCCAGTACTTC.

At least ten counts were recorded for this clonotype. The rearrangement links TRBV19 to TRBJ1-5; TRBD1 agrees at 7 bases. Germline CDR1 is LNHDA and CDR2 is SQIVND (reference sequence). V lost 3 bases and J lost 3; bases outside the gene matches: 5. This CDR3 is 15 amino acids long. CDR3 bases: TGTGCCAGTAGTATCCGACAGGGCCACAATCAGCCCCAGCATTTT. This sequence encodes CASSIRQGHNQPQHF.

This clonotype showed up many times. The chain has TRBV9 and TRBJ1-4; D is uncertain. Germline V lookup: CDR1 SGDLS, CDR2 YYNGEE. The V end was cut by 3 bases, the J end by 0 bases, with 9 bases between. This CDR3 comprises 15 residues. Here the CDR3 DNA reads TGTGCCAGCAGCGCCAGCGGAACAACTAATGAAAAACTGTTTTTT. Translated: CASSASGTTNEKLFF.

This clonotype was observed many times. The rearrangement joins TRBV11-2 to TRBJ1-2; D remains unclear. Germline V gives CDR1 SGHAT, CDR2 FQNNGV. The ends were cut back, 5 bases at V and 6 bases at J, with 19 bases in the middle. The CDR3 runs to 15 residues. In nucleotides, the CDR3 is TGTGCCAGCAGCCCCCCCAGACGGGGAATCGATGGCTACACCTTC. This gives the protein CASSPPRRGIDGYTF.

This clonotype occurred many times. V usage is TRBV27 and J usage is TRBJ1-3; D may be TRBD1 (6 bases). The germline V and J ends were trimmed by 6 bases and 3 bases, with 12 bases remaining between them. The CDR3 spans 14 residues. Germline-derived CDR1 and CDR2 are MNHEY and SMNVEV (reference sequence). CDR3 DNA sequence: TGTGCCAGCAGCTCGACAGGTCTTGGAAACACCATATATTTT. Its translation is CASSSTGLGNTIYF.

This clonotype was found many times. The chain recombines TRBV12-5 with TRBJ2-1; no reliable D call. Trimming stripped 1 base from V and 2 bases from J, with 3 bases between. Germline V gives CDR1 LGHNT, CDR2 FRNRAP. The CDR3 is 13 residues long. The DNA for the CDR3 is TGTGCTAGTGGTTTGGGACCCTACAATGAGCAGTTCTTC. Translated: CASGLGPYNEQFF.

This clonotype has a count of ten or more. The V and J genes are TRBV4-3 and TRBJ2-7; 11 positions match TRBD1. V was clipped by 4 bases and J by 5 bases; unmatched bases: 4. Germline CDR1 reads LGHNA; CDR2 reads YSLEER. There are 14 residues in the CDR3. The CDR3, as DNA: TGCGCCAGCAGCCTTGGACAGGGGGCCCACGAGCAGTACTTC. It yields the protein CASSLGQGAHEQYF.

This clonotype occurred many times. The genes are TRBV7-6 and TRBJ2-5; D is unresolved. Looked up from germline, CDR1 is SGHVS and CDR2 is FNYEAQ. The V end was cut by 2 bases, the J end by 1 base, with 8 bases between. This CDR3 region has 14 residues. CDR3: CASSLFVSQETQYF. The DNA for the CDR3 is TGTGCCAGCAGCTTATTTGTGAGCCAAGAGACCCAGTACTTC. Using reference TRBV7-6 and TRBJ2-5 for the parts outside the CDR3, the full variable domain is GAGVSQSPRYKVTKRGQDVALRCDPISGHVSLYWYRQALGQGPEFLTYFNYEAQQDKSGLPNDRFSAERPEGSISTLTIQRTEQRDSAMYRCASSLFVSQETQYFGPGTRLLVL.

The chain recombines TRBV7-6 with TRBJ1-1; TRBD1 might be the D (6 bases). Germline CDR1 is SGHVS and CDR2 is FNYEAQ. The V and J ends lost 7 bases and 7 bases respectively, with 19 bases between them. This CDR3 comprises 14 residues. This chain's CDR3 is CASTPQGVINEAFF. The CDR3 DNA follows: TGTGCCAGCACCCCACAGGGCGTGATTAATGAAGCTTTCTTT. Looking up the rest from reference TRBV7-6 and TRBJ1-1 gives the full variable domain: GAGVSQSPRYKVTKRGQDVALRCDPISGHVSLYWYRQALGQGPEFLTYFNYEAQQDKSGLPNDRFSAERPEGSISTLTIQRTEQRDSAMYRCASTPQGVINEAFFGQGTRLTVV.

Remarks on this clonotype: This sequence may be a read error, since a much larger clone differs from it by one base. V and J are TRBV3-1 and TRBJ2-3; weak D call: TRBD2 (6 bases). Germline V lookup: CDR1 LGHDT, CDR2 YNNKEL (reference sequence). Trimming left V 4 bases short and J 2 bases short, with 13 bases between. This CDR3 has 15 residues. The DNA for the CDR3 is TGTGCCAGCAGCCGTATGGGACTGCTCACAGATACGCAGTATTTT. It yields the protein CASSRMGLLTDTQYF.

Comment on this clonotype: A much larger clone is a single base away; this may be a read error. V gene TRBV6-1 combines with J gene TRBJ2-1; TRBD2 matches at 14 bases. The CDR3 sequence is 16 residues long. J gave up 7 bases and V 5 bases, and 7 bases lay outside the gene matches. Germline values: CDR1 MNHNS, CDR2 SASEGT. The CDR3 nucleotides read TGTGCCAGCAGTCGGGGGACTAGCGGGGGACAAAATGAGCAGTTCTTC. As protein: CASSRGTSGGQNEQFF.

The chain couples TRBV19 to TRBJ1-3, with D perhaps TRBD1 (5 bases). Per the germline V gene, CDR1 is LNHDA and CDR2 is SQIVND (reference sequence). Between the trimmed V and J ends, which lost 3 bases and 8 bases, there was a span of 14 bases. There are 14 residues in the CDR3. This CDR3 reads CASSMGDYGYTIYF. CDR3 nucleotides: TGTGCCAGTAGTATGGGGGACTATGGCTACACCATATATTTT.

This clonotype was seen at least ten times. The chain combines TRBV27 with TRBJ2-1, with D perhaps being TRBD1 or TRBD2 (5 bases each). Per germline, CDR1 MNHEY and CDR2 SMNVEV (reference sequence). Trimming took 5 bases from V and 6 from J, leaving 17 bases between them. CDR3 length: 15 amino acids. The CDR3 DNA is TGTGCCAGCAGTAAAGGGGACGCCGGGGCCAATGAGCAGTTCTTC. Encoded protein: CASSKGDAGANEQFF.

There are many counts of this clonotype. The chain has TRBV30 and TRBJ2-7; no reliable D call. CDR3 length: 16 residues. V shed 0 bases and J shed 3 bases, with 18 bases lying between them. CDR1 is GTSNPN, CDR2 SVGIG, per germline (reference sequence). This chain's CDR3 is CAWSVQLHRIDYEQYF. CDR3 DNA: TGTGCCTGGAGTGTACAACTTCACCGGATTGACTACGAGCAGTACTTC.

This chain links TRBV4-3 with TRBJ2-1, with D perhaps matching TRBD2 (7 bases). This CDR3 region has 14 residues. Between the trimmed V and J ends, which lost 0 bases and 8 bases, there was a span of 11 bases. The germline V gene has CDR1 LGHNA and CDR2 YSLEER. CDR3 nucleotides: TGCGCCAGCAGCCAAGAACGGGGGGCTTATGAGCAGTTCTTC. It encodes CASSQERGAYEQFF.